This TCR beta chain was captured in a study of CD8 T cells in ankylosing spondylitis. Findings and limits, study-wide: Prior literature has documented some motif variants in synovial fluid and blood from reactive arthritis.

Generation of TCR beta libraries employed quantitative 5'-RACE incorporating molecular barcodes. TCRdb itself ran the 5' RACE reads through MiXCR, one entry per CDR3 protein. This sample has 200,000 to 300,000 distinct CDR3 sequences, with roughly 8.2% found just once. CDR3 length equals 14 residues. The V end lost 10 bases, the J end lost 3 bases, and 16 bases lay between the germline ends. This clonotype was recorded at least ten times. Antigen: not known. This clonotype originated in a female donor with ankylosing spondylitis or in good health (not recorded which). This chain uses TRBV12-3 or TRBV12-4 with TRBJ1-3; tentative D call: TRBD1 (6 bases). Material: blood, either unsorted or a sorted T cell fraction (not recorded which). The CDR3 bases are TGTGCCAACAGCTTCGGGACACTTGGAAACACCATATATTTT. Translated: CANSFGTLGNTIYF.